This TCR beta chain was captured by sequencing in a study of beta chain features in type 1 diabetes. Expressed TCRB transcripts were sequenced because the entire RNA isolate underwent reverse transcription. Libraries were prepared by immunoSEQ multiplex PCR; TCRdb keeps only in-frame clonotypes and omits some of them. The sample comprises around 500,000 clones, approximately 10% of which are singletons, and 0.045% to 0.05% rests with the top ten. Trimming took off 9 bases at V and 0 bases at J, with 9 bases between the two ends. There are 14 residues in the CDR3. The germline V gene encodes CDR1 MNHEY and CDR2 SMNVEV (reference sequence). In the case of this clone: Its antigen is still unknown.

Findings of the study overall: A cDNA-based sequencing approach could over-represent cells with high TCR expression.

The chain has TRBV27 and TRBJ2-6; D is ambiguous. The sequencing sample was made of naive CD4+ T cells from blood. The sequence came from a woman younger than 30 in good health. CDR3 in DNA: TGTGCCAGTAGTCAGAGCTCTGGGGCCAACGTCCTGACTTTC. This translates into CASSQSSGANVLTF.